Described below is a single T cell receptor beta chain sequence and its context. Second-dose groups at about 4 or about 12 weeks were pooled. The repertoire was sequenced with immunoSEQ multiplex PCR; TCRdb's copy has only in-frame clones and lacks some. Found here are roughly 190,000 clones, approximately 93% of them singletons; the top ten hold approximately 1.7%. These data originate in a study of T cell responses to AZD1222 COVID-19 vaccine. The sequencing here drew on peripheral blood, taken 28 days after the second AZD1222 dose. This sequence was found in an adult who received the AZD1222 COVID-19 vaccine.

The chain's CDR3 is CASSEGGSGNQPQHF. In DNA, the CDR3 is TGCGCCAGCAGTGAGGGGGGGTCGGGCAATCAGCCCCAGCATTTT. This chain uses TRBV10-1 with TRBJ1-5; TRBD1 is a possible D gene (5 bases). The V gene's germline CDR1 is WNHNN and CDR2 SYGVQD (reference sequence). Between the trimmed V and J ends, which lost 2 bases and 2 bases, there was a span of 10 bases. The CDR3 runs to 15 residues.